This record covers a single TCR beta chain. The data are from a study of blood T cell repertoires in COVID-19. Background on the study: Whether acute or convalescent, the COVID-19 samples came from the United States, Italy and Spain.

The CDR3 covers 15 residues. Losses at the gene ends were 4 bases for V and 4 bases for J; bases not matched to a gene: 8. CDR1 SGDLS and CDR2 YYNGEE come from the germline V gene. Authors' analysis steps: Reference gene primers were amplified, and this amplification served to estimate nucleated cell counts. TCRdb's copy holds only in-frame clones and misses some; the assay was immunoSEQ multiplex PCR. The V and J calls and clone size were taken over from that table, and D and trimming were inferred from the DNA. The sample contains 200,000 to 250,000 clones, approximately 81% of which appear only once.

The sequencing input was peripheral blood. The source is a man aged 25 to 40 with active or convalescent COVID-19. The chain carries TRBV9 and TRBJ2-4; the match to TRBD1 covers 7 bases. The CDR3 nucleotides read TGTGCCAGCAGCCCCCCAGGGGGTAAGAAAAACATTCAGTACTTC. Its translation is CASSPPGGKKNIQYF.